These T cell receptor beta chains were read from a single sample in a study of blood T cell repertoires in COVID-19. Libraries were prepared by immunoSEQ multiplex PCR; TCRdb keeps only in-frame clonotypes and omits some of them. The table has about 90,000 clones, approximately 76% seen once. Sample: peripheral blood. These receptors all stem from a man between 65 and 80 years old with acute or convalescent COVID-19. Each CDR3 is given with its conserved first and last residue. Each record gives: CDR3 length, J gene, D gene, V gene, clone size, CDR3 protein, CDR3 DNA. The D gene is left open where the match is weak. The size of a clone is reported for some rows only, either as once, few or many, or as a class for expanded clones.

15 | TRBJ2-1 | . | TRBV5-1 | . | CASSFRLALYNEQFF | TGCGCCAGCAGCTTTAGGCTAGCGTTATACAATGAGCAGTTCTTC
11 | TRBJ2-2 | . | TRBV28 | few | CASSFFGELFF | TGTGCCAGCAGTTTCTTCGGGGAGCTGTTTTTT
15 | TRBJ2-2 | . | TRBV28 | . | CASRQGGANTGELFF | TGTGCCAGCAGGCAAGGAGGGGCGAACACCGGGGAGCTGTTTTTT
16 | TRBJ2-1 | . | TRBV7-3 | . | CASSLTTGQGTNEQFF | TGTGCCAGCAGCTTAACCACGGGTCAGGGGACCAATGAGCAGTTCTTC
14 | TRBJ1-1 | TRBD1 | TRBV2 | few | CASSATGMNTEAFF | TGTGCCAGCAGTGCGACAGGGATGAACACTGAAGCTTTCTTT
12 | TRBJ1-4 | . | TRBV12-3/TRBV12-4 | . | CASKRSNEKLFF | TGTGCCAGCAAAAGGAGTAATGAAAAACTGTTTTTT
12 | TRBJ1-2 | TRBD1 | TRBV27 | . | CASSTTGYGYTF | TGTGCCAGCAGCACGACAGGGTATGGCTACACCTTC
11 | TRBJ2-3 | . | TRBV20-1 | . | CSAPEVDTQYF | TGCAGTGCGCCCGAGGTCGATACGCAGTATTTT
14 | TRBJ2-2 | . | TRBV2 | . | CASNGAEKTGELFF | TGTGCCAGCAATGGGGCTGAAAAAACCGGGGAGCTGTTTTTT
16 | TRBJ1-1 | . | TRBV28 | . | CASSGEQASWQFEAFF | TGTGCCAGCAGTGGAGAACAGGCATCTTGGCAATTTGAAGCTTTCTTT
13 | TRBJ1-2 | . | TRBV5-4 | . | CASSLDASYGYTF | TGTGCCAGCAGCTTGGACGCGTCCTATGGCTACACCTTC
16 | TRBJ2-7 | . | TRBV2 | . | CASSDGKAAARYEQYF | TGTGCCAGCAGTGACGGTAAGGCGGCAGCCCGCTACGAGCAGTACTTC
16 | TRBJ1-6 | TRBD1 | TRBV6-5 | . | CASSSKGQGRNSPLHF | TGTGCCAGCAGTTCTAAGGGACAGGGTCGGAATTCACCCCTCCACTTT
15 | TRBJ2-1 | TRBD1 | TRBV7-2 | . | CASSEYGQGRNEQFF | TGTGCCAGCAGCGAATACGGACAGGGACGCAATGAGCAGTTCTTC
13 | TRBJ1-2 | . | TRBV14 | . | CASSQEPGIGYTF | TGTGCCAGCAGCCAAGAACCAGGAATTGGCTACACCTTC
15 | TRBJ2-3 | . | TRBV6-5 | . | CASSWTAVSTDTQYF | TGTGCCAGCAGTTGGACAGCCGTTAGCACAGATACGCAGTATTTT
15 | TRBJ1-2 | . | TRBV5-4 | . | CASSLTSRTNYGYTF | TGTGCCAGCAGCCTCACTTCCCGAACTAACTATGGCTACACCTTC
15 | TRBJ2-1 | . | TRBV28 | . | CATHTQGISYNEQFF | TGTGCCACCCATACACAGGGAATCTCCTACAATGAGCAGTTCTTC
14 | TRBJ1-2 | TRBD1 | TRBV5-6 | . | CASSQTGANYGYTF | TGTGCCAGCAGCCAGACAGGGGCGAACTATGGCTACACCTTC
16 | TRBJ2-2 | . | TRBV7-3 | . | CASSLFQGTNTGELFF | TGTGCCAGCAGCTTATTTCAGGGAACGAACACCGGGGAGCTGTTTTTT
15 | TRBJ1-1 | TRBD1 | TRBV4-1 | . | CASSQFLDRGTEAFF | TGCGCCAGCAGCCAATTTTTGGACAGGGGAACTGAAGCTTTCTTT
14 | TRBJ1-2 | TRBD1 | TRBV19 | . | CASSIRGQGNGYTF | TGTGCCAGTAGTATCCGAGGACAGGGTAATGGCTACACCTTC
15 | TRBJ1-5 | TRBD1 | TRBV18 | medium-sized | CASSPDRGGNQPQHF | TGTGCCAGCTCACCCGACAGGGGCGGCAATCAGCCCCAGCATTTT
16 | TRBJ2-7 | TRBD2 | TRBV5-4 | few | CASSWGGYSGRDEQYF | TGTGCCAGCAGCTGGGGAGGTTACAGCGGGAGAGACGAGCAGTACTTC
15 | TRBJ2-2 | . | TRBV19 | once | CASRLRGLEGGELFF | TGTGCCAGTAGATTGAGGGGGCTGGAGGGCGGGGAGCTGTTTTTT
15 | TRBJ1-1 | . | TRBV5-1 | . | CASSFHSEVNTEAFF | TGCGCCAGCAGCTTTCATAGCGAGGTGAACACTGAAGCTTTCTTT
14 | TRBJ1-1 | . | TRBV6-5 | . | CASIIGVPGTEAFF | TGTGCCAGCATCATCGGGGTTCCGGGGACTGAAGCTTTCTTT
15 | TRBJ2-1 | . | TRBV24-1 | . | CATSVLGGSYNEQFF | TGTGCCACCAGTGTCCTAGGGGGTTCCTACAATGAGCAGTTCTTC
18 | TRBJ1-2 | . | TRBV6-1 | . | CASSDFSMASSRGYGYTF | TGTGCCAGCAGTGATTTTTCGATGGCCTCATCAAGGGGCTATGGCTACACCTTC
13 | TRBJ1-3 | . | TRBV2 | . | CASREGYGNTIYF | TGTGCCAGCAGGGAGGGGTACGGAAACACCATATATTTT
14 | TRBJ1-5 | TRBD1 | TRBV6-1 | . | CASSQRQGNQPQHF | TGTGCCAGCAGCCAGAGACAGGGTAATCAGCCCCAGCATTTT
12 | TRBJ1-4 | TRBD1 | TRBV4-1 | once | CASSRGQEKLFF | TGCGCCAGCAGCCGGGGACAGGAAAAACTGTTTTTT
15 | TRBJ1-1 | TRBD1 | TRBV18 | . | CASSTGQGIMTEAFF | TGTGCCAGCTCAACGGGACAGGGGATCATGACTGAAGCTTTCTTT
14 | TRBJ1-2 | . | TRBV2 | . | CASTESGGGLSYTF | TGTGCCAGCACCGAAAGCGGGGGAGGTTTAAGTTACACCTTC
15 | TRBJ1-2 | . | TRBV6-1 | . | CASSEAQGFYYGYTF | TGTGCCAGCAGTGAAGCGCAGGGATTTTACTATGGCTACACCTTC
15 | TRBJ2-5 | TRBD1 | TRBV5-6 | . | CASSLVWDSQETQYF | TGTGCCAGCAGCTTGGTTTGGGACAGCCAAGAGACCCAGTACTTC
14 | TRBJ2-7 | . | TRBV28 | . | CASSSRQAAYEQYF | TGTGCCAGCAGTTCCCGACAGGCAGCCTACGAGCAGTACTTC
15 | TRBJ2-2 | . | TRBV2 | . | CASSEAGGNTGELFF | TGTGCCAGCAGTGAGGCGGGTGGGAACACCGGGGAGCTGTTTTTT
15 | TRBJ2-2 | TRBD2 | TRBV5-1 | . | CASSLEPGGTGELFF | TGCGCCAGCAGCTTGGAGCCGGGGGGCACCGGGGAGCTGTTTTTT
15 | TRBJ1-1 | TRBD1 | TRBV19 | few | CASSIIYRGNTEAFF | TGTGCCAGTAGTATAATCTACAGGGGGAACACTGAAGCTTTCTTT
15 | TRBJ1-2 | . | TRBV5-4 | . | CASSLGGGTDYGYTF | TGTGCCAGCAGCTTGGGGGGCGGGACGGACTATGGCTACACCTTC
13 | TRBJ2-7 | . | TRBV19 | few | CASSLEQGYEQYF | TGTGCCAGTAGCCTCGAACAGGGTTACGAGCAGTACTTC
16 | TRBJ2-2 | TRBD1 | TRBV7-8 | once | CASSRIRGQGTGELFF | TGTGCCAGCAGCCGCATTAGGGGGCAGGGCACCGGGGAGCTGTTTTTT
18 | TRBJ1-3 | TRBD1 | TRBV5-1 | . | CASSPGTGVMSSGNTIYF | TGCGCCAGCAGCCCCGGGACAGGGGTCATGAGCTCTGGAAACACCATATATTTT
15 | TRBJ2-2 | TRBD1 | TRBV5-4 | . | CASSNRGQVTGELFF | TGTGCCAGCAGCAACAGGGGGCAAGTAACCGGGGAGCTGTTTTTT
14 | TRBJ2-1 | . | TRBV5-1 | . | CASSLAVTGNEQFF | TGCGCCAGCAGCTTGGCGGTTACAGGCAATGAGCAGTTCTTC
12 | TRBJ1-1 | . | TRBV12-3/TRBV12-4 | . | CASTLGHAEAFF | TGTGCCAGCACACTGGGACATGCTGAAGCTTTCTTT
16 | TRBJ1-5 | . | TRBV18 | . | CASSLAMAGSNQPQHF | TGTGCCAGCTCATTAGCAATGGCAGGGAGCAATCAGCCCCAGCATTTT
15 | TRBJ2-3 | . | TRBV9 | . | CASSVDGRVGDTQYF | TGTGCCAGCAGCGTAGATGGCAGGGTGGGAGATACGCAGTATTTT